Below are 9 T cell receptor beta chains sequenced from a single sample in a study of cytomegalovirus exposure and HLA in healthy donors. The primer mix had 60 Vbeta and 13 Jbeta primers. Repertoires were generated with immunoSEQ multiplex PCR, while TCRdb's copy carries only in-frame clones and drops some. Of roughly 93,000 clones listed, about 70% were seen once; the top ten hold 7.5% to 9.5%. The specimen was PBMCs. Receptor source: a human donor in good health.

This clone was seen only a few times. The chain has TRBV2 and TRBJ1-2; possible D gene TRBD1, 6 bases. Trimming left V 4 bases short and J 3 bases short, with 9 bases between. This CDR3 spans 13 amino acids. CDR1 and CDR2 (germline): SNHLY, FYNNEI. The chain's CDR3 is CASSVDSDYGYTF. In DNA, the CDR3 is TGTGCCAGCAGTGTGGACAGTGACTATGGCTACACCTTC.

DNA for the CDR3: TGTGCCAGCAGCATCACGGACAGGGGAGAGACCCAGTACTTC. Protein sequence: CASSITDRGETQYF. The rearrangement links TRBV11-2 to TRBJ2-5, with TRBD1 identical over 9 bases. V was clipped by 5 bases and J by 4 bases; unmatched bases: 5. Germline V lookup: CDR1 SGHAT, CDR2 FQNNGV. The length of the CDR3 is 14 residues.

This clone was observed a few times. V is TRBV10-1 and J is TRBJ1-1; D unclear. Trimming removed 6 bases at V and 1 base at J, with 9 bases between. CDR3 length: 13 residues. CDR1 is WNHNN and CDR2 is SYGVQD in the germline V gene (reference sequence). The CDR3 DNA sequence: TGCGCCAGCAGCCGAACAAGGAACACTGAAGCTTTCTTT. Translated, it gives CASSRTRNTEAFF.

The chain combines TRBV7-9 with TRBJ2-5; 8 bases fit TRBD2. The V and J ends lost 4 bases and 14 bases, in that order; junction bases with no gene match: 12. This CDR3 comprises 13 residues. CDR1 SEHNR and CDR2 FQNEAQ come from the germline V gene (reference sequence). The CDR3 sequence is CASSSGTRGFGYF. CDR3 sequence (DNA): TGTGCCAGCAGCTCCGGGACTAGAGGGTTTGGATACTTC.

The rearrangement joins TRBV30 to TRBJ2-2, with D maybe TRBD1 (6 bases). The germline CDR1 and CDR2 sequences are GTSNPN and SVGIG (reference sequence). The CDR3 loop spans 15 amino acids. The germline V and J ends were trimmed by 3 bases and 0 bases, with 11 bases remaining between them. CDR3 sequence: CAWRPGHSNTGELFF. The CDR3 bases are TGTGCCTGGAGGCCGGGACATTCGAACACCGGGGAGCTGTTTTTT.

The chain uses TRBV6-5 and TRBJ1-4; TRBD1 might be the D (6 bases). The CDR3 sequence is 14 residues long. Deletions cut 9 bases from V and 6 bases from J, with 17 bases between. The germline gives CDR1 MNHEY, CDR2 SVGAGI. CDR3 in amino acids: CASAPRDMYEKLFF. Written as DNA, the CDR3 is TGTGCCAGTGCTCCCCGGGACATGTATGAAAAACTGTTTTTT.

The chain uses TRBV11-3 and TRBJ2-3; 10 positions agree with TRBD1. V shed 5 bases, J shed 3 bases, and the junction held 11 bases outside the gene matches. The CDR3 extends over 17 amino acids. From germline, CDR1 is SGHNT and CDR2 YENEEA. CDR3 loop: CASSTYPDRGGTDTQYF. The CDR3 DNA is TGTGCCAGCAGCACTTACCCGGACAGGGGGGGGACAGATACGCAGTATTTT.

For the CDR3, the DNA is TGTGCCAGTATAAAGCGGACAGGGGATAACTATGGCTACACCTTC. Encoded protein: CASIKRTGDNYGYTF. The J gene is TRBJ1-2, the V gene TRBV19, with 9 bases fitting TRBD1. J lost 1 base, V lost 7 bases, and 7 bases had no gene match. CDR1 and CDR2 from the germline V gene are LNHDA and SQIVND (reference sequence). The CDR3 covers 15 residues.

The chain uses TRBV6-1 and TRBJ1-4; TRBD1 agrees at 8 bases. Trimming at V came to 6 bases and at J to 5 bases, leaving 5 bases not matched to a gene. Per the germline V gene, CDR1 is MNHNS and CDR2 is SASEGT. This CDR3 comprises 14 residues. CDR3 sequence reads: CASRTGGANEKLFF. The DNA of the CDR3 is TGTGCCAGCAGAACAGGGGGGGCGAATGAAAAACTGTTTTTT.